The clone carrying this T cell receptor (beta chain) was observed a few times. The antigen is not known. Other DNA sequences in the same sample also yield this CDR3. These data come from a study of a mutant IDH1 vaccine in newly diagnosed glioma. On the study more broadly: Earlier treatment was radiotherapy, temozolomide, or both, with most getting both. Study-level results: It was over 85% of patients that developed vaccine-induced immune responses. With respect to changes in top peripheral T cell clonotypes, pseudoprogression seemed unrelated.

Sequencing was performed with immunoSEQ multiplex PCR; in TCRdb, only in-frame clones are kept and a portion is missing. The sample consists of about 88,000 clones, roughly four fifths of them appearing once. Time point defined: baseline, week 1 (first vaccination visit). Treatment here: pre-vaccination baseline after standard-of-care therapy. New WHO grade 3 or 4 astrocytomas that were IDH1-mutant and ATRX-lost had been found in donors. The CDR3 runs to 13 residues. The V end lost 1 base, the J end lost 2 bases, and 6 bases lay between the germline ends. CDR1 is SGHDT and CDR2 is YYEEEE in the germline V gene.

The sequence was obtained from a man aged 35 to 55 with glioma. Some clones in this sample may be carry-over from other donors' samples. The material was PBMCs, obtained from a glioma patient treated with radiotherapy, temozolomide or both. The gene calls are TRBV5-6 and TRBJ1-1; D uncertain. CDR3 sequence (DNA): TGTGCCAGCAGCTTGCTGCCTAACACTGAAGCTTTCTTT. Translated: CASSLLPNTEAFF.